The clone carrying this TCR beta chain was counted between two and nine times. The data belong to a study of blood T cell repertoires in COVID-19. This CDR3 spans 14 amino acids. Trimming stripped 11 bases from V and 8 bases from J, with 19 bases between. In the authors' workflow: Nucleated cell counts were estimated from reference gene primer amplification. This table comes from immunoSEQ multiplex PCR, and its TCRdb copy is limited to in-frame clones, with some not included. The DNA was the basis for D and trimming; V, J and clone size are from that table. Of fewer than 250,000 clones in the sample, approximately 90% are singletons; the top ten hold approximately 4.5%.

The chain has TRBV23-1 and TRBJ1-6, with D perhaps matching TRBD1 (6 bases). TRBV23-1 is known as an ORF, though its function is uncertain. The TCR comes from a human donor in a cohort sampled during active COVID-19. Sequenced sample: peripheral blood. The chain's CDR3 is CALRRGARYSPLHF. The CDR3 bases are TGCGCCCTCCGGCGGGGGGCGAGATATTCACCCCTCCACTTT.